The 9 T cell receptor beta chains below all came from one sample that was sequenced in a study of post-analysis software for immune sequencing data. Study-wide findings and caveats: TRBV5-6, TRBV5-1 and TRBV20-1 belonged to a set of about five TRBV segments that were more frequent in patients than controls.

Their specific antigens are unknown. Carried by the TCR beta cDNA libraries were unique molecular identifiers. TCRdb called the PCR reads again in MiXCR, with one record for every CDR3 protein. The table shows 500,000 to 600,000 distinct CDR3 sequences, with around 44% occurring only once. The sequencing sample was made of blood. These receptors came from a girl between 10 and 17 years old with multiple sclerosis.

This clonotype was observed at least ten times. CDR3 nucleotide sequence: TGCAGTGCTCCTAGCGGGGGGTACCAAGAGACCCAGTACTTC. Residues: CSAPSGGYQETQYF. V and J are TRBV20-1 and TRBJ2-5, with 11 bases aligning to TRBD2. Germline CDR1 is DFQATT and CDR2 is SNEGSKA (reference sequence). Trimming took 5 bases from V and 0 from J; bases not matched to a gene: 2. The CDR3 has 14 residues.

The rearrangement uses TRBV20-1 and TRBJ2-5, with D perhaps TRBD2 (6 bases). This CDR3 region has 14 residues. Germline values: CDR1 DFQATT, CDR2 SNEGSKA (reference sequence). Trimming removed 4 bases from V and 1 base from J, with 13 bases in between. The CDR3 protein is CSATPGEVQETQYF. Written as DNA, the CDR3 is TGCAGTGCTACCCCGGGGGAGGTCCAAGAGACCCAGTACTTC.

V and J are TRBV13 and TRBJ2-7; D assignment may be TRBD1 or TRBD2 (6 bases each). The CDR3 has 14 amino acids. Germline V CDR1 and CDR2: PRHDT, FYEKMQ (reference sequence). With 5 bases removed from V and 1 base from J, the gap between germline ends came to 12 bases. The CDR3 loop is CASSQGRPSYEQYF. The CDR3 DNA reads TGTGCCAGCAGCCAGGGGAGGCCTTCCTACGAGCAGTACTTC. Combining the CDR3 with reference TRBV13 and TRBJ2-7 gives the whole variable domain AAGVIQSPRHLIKEKRETATLKCYPIPRHDTVYWYQQGPGQDPQFLISFYEKMQSDKGSIPDRFSAQQFSDYHSELNMSSLELGDSALYFCASSQGRPSYEQYFGPGTRLTVT.

This clonotype has just a few counts. CDR3: CASSLLVWKTQYF. The CDR3 nucleotides read TGTGCCAGCAGTTTATTGGTCTGGAAGACCCAGTACTTC. The rearrangement joins TRBV12-3 or TRBV12-4 to TRBJ2-5, with D unresolved. The CDR3 is 13 amino acids. The V end lost 2 bases, the J end lost 6 bases, and 10 bases lay between the germline ends.

The genes are TRBV27 and TRBJ2-4; D call uncertain. Germline lookup yields CDR1 MNHEY and CDR2 SMNVEV (reference sequence). The V gene lost 8 bases and the J gene lost 6 bases, with 23 bases spanning the gap. CDR3 length: 16 amino acids. Here the CDR3 DNA reads TGTGCCAGCGCCCAAGGGCACCGAGGCGGACGAAACATTCAGTACTTC. This translates into CASAQGHRGGRNIQYF.

This sequence joins TRBV12-3 or TRBV12-4 and TRBJ2-1; 8 bases line up with TRBD1. The length of the CDR3 is 16 residues. The J segment lost 0 bases and the V segment lost 7 bases, leaving 8 bases of the junction unmatched. For the CDR3, the DNA is TGTGCCAGCAATACAGGGGGGAGACACTCCTACAATGAGCAGTTCTTC. Its protein is CASNTGGRHSYNEQFF.

This clonotype was seen only a few times. The chain uses TRBV29-1 and TRBJ1-1; 7 bases line up with TRBD1. The CDR3 covers 14 residues. The V gene end was trimmed by 7 bases and the J gene end by 3 bases; junction bases not matched to a gene: 11. Germline values: CDR1 SQVTM, CDR2 ANQGSEA. This chain's CDR3 is CSAHPQTGYTEAFF. DNA for the CDR3: TGCAGCGCCCATCCCCAGACAGGGTACACTGAAGCTTTCTTT.

The chain carries TRBV7-9 and TRBJ2-7; 10 nucleotides match TRBD1. The CDR3 sequence is 15 residues long. V shed 4 bases, J shed 5 bases, and the junction held 8 bases outside the gene matches. Germline V gives CDR1 SEHNR, CDR2 FQNEAQ (reference sequence). CDR3 in DNA: TGTGCCAGCAGCTGGGGGACAGGGGAAAGCAACGAGCAGTACTTC. It yields the protein CASSWGTGESNEQYF.

This clonotype has just one count. A read error is likely, as this CDR3 ends without the conserved phenylalanine or tryptophan. The chain has TRBV10-3 and TRBJ1-2; D gene unclear. CDR3 size: 13 residues. Germline assignment: CDR1 ENHRY and CDR2 SYGVKD. V lost 4 bases and J 2 bases, leaving 8 bases between the germline ends. The CDR3 DNA reads as TGTGCCATCAGTGTGCAAGGGAACTATGGCTACACCTCC. Protein product: CAISVQGNYGYTS.